These 20 T cell receptor beta chains originate from one sample sequenced in a study of cytomegalovirus exposure and HLA in healthy donors. Vbeta (60) and Jbeta (13) primers were used in the PCR. Measured with immunoSEQ multiplex PCR; TCRdb has only the in-frame clones, and not every one. Of fewer than 200,000 clones in the sample, around four fifths were seen once. The sequenced material came from PBMCs. These receptors all stem from a female donor in good health and CMV-seronegative.

The chain employs TRBV5-6 and TRBJ1-1, with TRBD1 matching over 8 bases. CDR3 size: 13 residues. J gave up 10 bases and V 4 bases, and 9 bases lay outside the gene matches. The germline gives CDR1 SGHDT, CDR2 YYEEEE. The CDR3 spells CASSIRDRIPAFF. The DNA of the CDR3 is TGTGCCAGCAGCATACGGGACAGGATACCAGCTTTCTTT.

This sequence joins TRBV5-1 and TRBJ2-7; TRBD2 matches at 9 bases. This CDR3 comprises 15 residues. With 0 bases clipped from V and 6 bases from J, the junction kept 7 bases outside the gene matches. Germline CDR1 is SGHRS and CDR2 is YFSETQ. CDR3 in DNA: TGCGCCAGCAGCTTGGAGGTAGCGGGGGTCGCCGAGCAGTACTTC. This sequence encodes CASSLEVAGVAEQYF.

Comment on this clone: Other DNA sequences in this specimen translate into the identical CDR3. This chain joins TRBV2 and TRBJ2-3, with TRBD2 matching over 8 bases. From germline, CDR1 is SNHLY and CDR2 FYNNEI. The V gene end was trimmed by 4 bases and the J gene end by 1 base; junction bases not matched to a gene: 4. CDR3 length: 15 amino acids. For the CDR3, the DNA is TGTGCCAGCAGTGGCCGAGCGGGGGGCACAGATACGCAGTATTTT. This codes for CASSGRAGGTDTQYF.

The CDR3 region is CASRKSGGPQETQYF. Here the CDR3 DNA reads TGTGCCAGTAGGAAAAGCGGGGGGCCCCAAGAGACCCAGTACTTC. J is TRBJ2-5 and V is TRBV19; 9 bases are shared with TRBD2. The V gene end was trimmed by 6 bases and the J gene end by 1 base; junction bases not matched to a gene: 6. The CDR3 is 15 residues long. The germline CDR1 and CDR2 sequences are LNHDA and SQIVND (reference sequence). The full variable domain, completed using reference TRBV19 and TRBJ2-5, is DGGITQSPKYLFRKEGQNVTLSCEQNLNHDAMYWYRQDPGQGLRLIYYSQIVNDFQKGDIAEGYSVSREKKESFPLTVTSAQKNPTAFYLCASRKSGGPQETQYFGPGTRLLVL.

The chain joins TRBV29-1 to TRBJ1-2; a possible D gene is TRBD1 (6 bases). Germline assignment: CDR1 SQVTM and CDR2 ANQGSEA. Trimming left V 7 bases short and J 5 bases short, with 23 bases between. The length of the CDR3 is 15 residues. The CDR3 DNA reads as TGCAGCGACAAAAACGGGGGGGAAGGGGGGTATGGCTACACCTTC. It yields the protein CSDKNGGEGGYGYTF.

The chain employs TRBV30 and TRBJ2-5, with D perhaps TRBD2 (5 bases). V dropped 4 bases and J dropped 4 bases, with 13 bases sitting between them. Germline V lookup: CDR1 GTSNPN, CDR2 SVGIG (reference sequence). This CDR3 has 13 residues. This chain's CDR3 is CAWTVRVSETQYF. The DNA for the CDR3 is TGTGCCTGGACGGTGCGGGTGTCAGAGACCCAGTACTTC.

This clone appeared a few times. The V gene is TRBV7-8, the J gene TRBJ1-2, with D hard to call. Trimming left V 5 bases short and J 4 bases short, with 11 bases between. The CDR3 length is 13 residues. Germline CDR1 is SGHVS and CDR2 is FQNEAQ. CDR3 sequence (DNA): TGTGCCAGCAGCAGGAGGGATCTCTATGGCTACACCTTC. Its protein product is CASSRRDLYGYTF.

The gene calls are TRBV4-2 and TRBJ2-1; 9 nucleotides match TRBD2. The trim removed 0 bases at V and 10 bases at J, leaving 7 bases unmatched. The CDR3 has 15 residues. Germline CDR1 is LGHNA and CDR2 is YNFKEQ. The CDR3, as DNA: TGTGCCAGCAGCCAAGAAGTAGGTCTAGCGGGGGAGCAGTTCTTC. It codes for CASSQEVGLAGEQFF.

The chain recombines TRBV6-1 with TRBJ1-2, with 8 nucleotides matching TRBD1. This CDR3 is built from 15 residues. Looked up from germline, CDR1 is MNHNS and CDR2 is SASEGT. V trimming: 0 bases; J trimming: 2 bases; junction bases outside the gene matches: 2. The CDR3 DNA follows: TGTGCCAGCAGTGAAGCGCAGGGGGCGAACTATGGCTACACCTTC. Amino acids: CASSEAQGANYGYTF.

This chain links TRBV30 with TRBJ1-4; weak D call: TRBD1 (5 bases). The CDR3 is made up of 12 amino acids. V was cut by 5 bases and J by 8 bases, with 12 bases left in between. The germline CDR1 and CDR2 sequences are GTSNPN and SVGIG (reference sequence). The DNA of the CDR3 is TGTGCCTGGGCCGAGGACACCGAAAAACTGTTTTTT. Residues: CAWAEDTEKLFF. The complete variable domain, with remaining parts taken from reference TRBV30 and TRBJ1-4, reads SQTIHQWPATLVQPVGSPLSLECTVEGTSNPNLYWYRQAAGRGLQLLFYSVGIGQISSEVPQNLSASRPQDRQFILSSKKLLLSDSGFYLCAWAEDTEKLFFGSGTQLSVL.

The chain combines TRBV6-5 with TRBJ2-7; maybe TRBD1 (5 bases). Germline CDR1 is MNHEY and CDR2 is SVGAGI. Trimming pared 1 base from V and 2 bases from J, leaving 12 bases between. The CDR3 loop spans 15 amino acids. CDR3 sequence (DNA): TGTGCCAGCAGTTACTTCCAGGGCGGCCCCTACGAGCAGTACTTC. Protein sequence: CASSYFQGGPYEQYF.

There are a few counts of this clone. This rearrangement joins TRBV5-5 to TRBJ1-2, with 9 bases matching TRBD1. The trim removed 4 bases at V and 8 bases at J, leaving 12 bases unmatched. The germline V gene has CDR1 SGHKS and CDR2 YYEKEE (reference sequence). The CDR3 consists of 15 residues. This CDR3 reads CASSIRDRVWDGYTF. CDR3 DNA: TGTGCCAGCAGCATCCGGGACAGGGTTTGGGACGGCTACACCTTC.

This chain links TRBV10-2 with TRBJ2-1, with 13 bases that match TRBD2. Germline V gene sequence: CDR1 WSHSY, CDR2 SAAADI. The ends lost 6 bases at V and 2 bases at J; junction bases unmatched: 7. This CDR3 comprises 17 residues. In DNA form, the CDR3 reads TGCGCCAGCAGGATACTAGCGGGGGGGCGCCCCTACAATGAGCAGTTCTTC. Amino acid sequence: CASRILAGGRPYNEQFF.

The chain has TRBV11-1 and TRBJ1-1; 10 nucleotides line up with TRBD1. With 3 bases clipped from V and 4 bases from J, the junction kept 8 bases outside the gene matches. The CDR3 is made up of 16 amino acids. Germline CDR1 and CDR2: SGHAT and FQDESV (reference sequence). The DNA of the CDR3 is TGTGCCAGCAGCTTGGACCCGGGACAGGGGTCCACTGAAGCTTTCTTT. Its translation: CASSLDPGQGSTEAFF.

V usage is TRBV19 and J usage is TRBJ2-7; 7 bases map to TRBD1. The germline gives CDR1 LNHDA, CDR2 SQIVND (reference sequence). This CDR3 region has 15 residues. Unmatched junction bases numbered 9, after V lost 6 bases and J lost 1 base. The CDR3 sequence is CASRAGQAASYEQYF. The CDR3 DNA is TGTGCCAGTAGAGCCGGACAGGCGGCATCCTACGAGCAGTACTTC.

The chain is built from TRBV6-5 and TRBJ1-2; TRBD1 might be the D (6 bases). From germline, CDR1 is MNHEY and CDR2 SVGAGI. V shed 6 bases and J shed 7 bases, with 15 bases lying between them. CDR3 length equals 13 residues. The DNA of the CDR3 is TGTGCCAGCAGATTCCAGGGGTTGGGTGGCTACACCTTC. It codes for CASRFQGLGGYTF.

The chain carries TRBV11-2 and TRBJ2-7; 8 bases fit TRBD2. J lost 4 bases, V lost 1 base, and 3 bases had no gene match. CDR3 length: 14 amino acids. The germline V gene encodes CDR1 SGHAT and CDR2 FQNNGV. CDR3 sequence reads: CASSLVSGGYEQYF. CDR3 nucleotide sequence: TGTGCCAGCAGCTTAGTGAGCGGGGGATACGAGCAGTACTTC.

This clone has just a few counts. V is TRBV9 and J is TRBJ2-4; a possible D gene is TRBD2 (6 bases). This CDR3 contains 14 residues. V was clipped by 2 bases and J by 2 bases, with 8 bases between them. Germline V gives CDR1 SGDLS, CDR2 YYNGEE. Written as DNA, the CDR3 is TGTGCCAGCAGCGTTGGGGGGTCCAAAAACATTCAGTACTTC. Its translation: CASSVGGSKNIQYF.

This clone appeared a few times. The chain couples TRBV10-3 to TRBJ2-2; 10 nucleotides align to TRBD1. The germline CDR1 and CDR2 sequences are ENHRY and SYGVKD. V trimming: 6 bases; J trimming: 3 bases; junction bases outside the gene matches: 4. The CDR3 is 15 amino acids. The CDR3: CAISSGTGDTGELFF. CDR3 sequence (DNA): TGTGCCATCAGCTCCGGGACAGGGGACACCGGGGAGCTGTTTTTT.

The rearrangement joins TRBV19 to TRBJ2-7; D perhaps matches TRBD1 (5 bases). Trimming took off 10 bases at V and 1 base at J, with 11 bases between the two ends. From germline, CDR1 is LNHDA and CDR2 SQIVND (reference sequence). The length of the CDR3 is 12 residues. The CDR3 region has the DNA TGTGCCACCCTGGGGCAGTCCTACGAGCAGTACTTC. Its translation is CATLGQSYEQYF.